A single sample gave rise to the 9 T cell receptor beta chains below, sequenced in a study of T cells after yellow fever vaccination. MiXCR, run by TCRdb on the 5' RACE reads, gives a single entry per CDR3 protein. The sample carries more than 350,000 distinct CDR3 sequences, approximately 10% recorded once. The sequences come from PBMCs, collected on the day of the first yellow fever vaccination. All receptors derive from a man between 18 and 29 years old who received the YFV17D yellow fever vaccine.

This clonotype was counted only a few times. This sequence joins TRBV3-1 and TRBJ2-1; perhaps TRBD1 as D (5 bases). Trimming cost V 2 bases and J 5 bases, with 13 bases left between them. The CDR3 runs 15 residues. Germline assignment: CDR1 LGHDT and CDR2 YNNKEL (reference sequence). Here the CDR3 reads CASSQWHGRDNEQFF. Written as DNA, the CDR3 is TGTGCCAGCAGCCAATGGCACGGCAGGGACAATGAGCAGTTCTTC.

This clonotype was seen a handful of times. V usage is TRBV5-1 and J usage is TRBJ2-2, with TRBD2 matching over 11 bases. Germline V CDR1 and CDR2: SGHRS, YFSETQ. The CDR3 contains 15 residues. V lost 4 bases and J lost 7; bases outside the gene matches: 6. The CDR3 DNA reads as TGCGCCAGCAGCAACTCGACTAGCGGGAACGGGGAGCTGTTTTTT. It specifies CASSNSTSGNGELFF. The variable domain in full, completed from reference TRBV5-1 and TRBJ2-2, reads KAGVTQTPRYLIKTRGQQVTLSCSPISGHRSVSWYQQTPGQGLQFLFEYFSETQRNKGNFPGRFSGRQFSNSRSEMNVSTLELGDSALYLCASSNSTSGNGELFFGEGSRLTVL.

The chain uses TRBV19 and TRBJ2-3, with a tentative D call TRBD1 (5 bases). This CDR3 comprises 14 residues. Germline V gene sequence: CDR1 LNHDA, CDR2 SQIVND (reference sequence). The V end lost 3 bases, the J end lost 0 bases, and 7 bases lay between the germline ends. This CDR3 reads CASSIHRSTDTQYF. The CDR3 bases are TGTGCCAGTAGTATCCACAGGAGCACAGATACGCAGTATTTT. The full variable domain, rest sourced from reference TRBV19 and TRBJ2-3, is DGGITQSPKYLFRKEGQNVTLSCEQNLNHDAMYWYRQDPGQGLRLIYYSQIVNDFQKGDIAEGYSVSREKKESFPLTVTSAQKNPTAFYLCASSIHRSTDTQYFGPGTRLTVL.

The table lists this clonotype with many counts. The V and J genes are TRBV6-4 and TRBJ2-2; D is possibly TRBD1 (7 bases). The germline gives CDR1 MRHNA, CDR2 SNTAGT. The V gene lost 5 bases and the J gene lost 3 bases, with 10 bases spanning the gap. CDR3 size: 14 residues. This CDR3 is CASSQGGYTGELFF. Here the CDR3 DNA reads TGTGCCAGCAGTCAGGGGGGATACACCGGGGAGCTGTTTTTT.

This clonotype was observed at least ten times. The V and J genes are TRBV7-3 and TRBJ1-1; D is ambiguous. Germline V gives CDR1 SGHTA, CDR2 FQGTGA. V lost 1 base and J lost 1, with 7 bases in between. The CDR3 totals 14 residues. The CDR3 bases are TGTGCCAGCAGCTTAATGTCAGAGAACACTGAAGCTTTCTTT. As protein: CASSLMSENTEAFF. The whole variable domain, remainder taken from reference TRBV7-3 and TRBJ1-1, is GAGVSQTPSNKVTEKGKYVELRCDPISGHTALYWYRQSLGQGPEFLIYFQGTGAADDSGLPNDRFFAVRPEGSVSTLKIQRTERGDSAVYLCASSLMSENTEAFFGQGTRLTVV.

The sample holds a few counts of this clonotype. V and J are TRBV7-2 and TRBJ1-5, with 11 bases lining up with TRBD1. The CDR3 runs to 16 residues. V shed 5 bases and J 0 bases; nucleotides not matched to a gene: 3. Germline lookup yields CDR1 SGHTA and CDR2 FQGNSA. The CDR3 coding sequence is TGTGCCAGCAGCCGGACAGGGGGCTATAGCAATCAGCCCCAGCATTTT. Its translation: CASSRTGGYSNQPQHF.

This chain connects TRBV5-4 to TRBJ2-5, with 7 bases lining up with TRBD1. Per the germline V gene, CDR1 is SGHNT and CDR2 is YYREEE (reference sequence). The CDR3 runs 13 residues. Trimming removed 4 bases from V and 3 bases from J; junction bases left unmatched: 3. The CDR3: CASSAGQEETQYF. In DNA, the CDR3 is TGTGCCAGCAGCGCCGGACAGGAAGAGACCCAGTACTTC.

The chain employs TRBV10-3 and TRBJ2-3, with a possible D match to TRBD1 (5 bases). The CDR3 consists of 13 residues. Trimming stripped 8 bases from V and 2 bases from J, with 11 bases between. CDR1 ENHRY and CDR2 SYGVKD come from the germline V gene. CDR3 sequence: CAIGLGATDTQYF. CDR3 in DNA: TGTGCCATCGGATTAGGGGCCACAGATACGCAGTATTTT.

About this clonotype itself: A much larger clonotype is one base distant, so this may be a read error. This chain connects TRBV7-3 to TRBJ2-1; D assignment may be TRBD1 or TRBD2 (5 bases each). This CDR3 spans 12 amino acids. CDR1 SGHTA and CDR2 FQGTGA come from the germline V gene. Trimming took 3 bases from V and 6 from J, leaving 6 bases between them. CDR3 region: CASSFGANEQFF. The DNA for the CDR3 is TGTGCCAGCAGCTTCGGGGCCAATGAGCAGTTCTTC.